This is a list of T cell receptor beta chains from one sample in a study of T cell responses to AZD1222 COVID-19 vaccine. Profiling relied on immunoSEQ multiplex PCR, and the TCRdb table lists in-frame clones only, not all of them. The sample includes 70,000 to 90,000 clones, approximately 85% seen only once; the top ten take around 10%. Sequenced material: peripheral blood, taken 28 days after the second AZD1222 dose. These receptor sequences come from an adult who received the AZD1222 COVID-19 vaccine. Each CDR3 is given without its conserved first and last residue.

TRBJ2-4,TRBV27,ASSHPSGLAKNIQY
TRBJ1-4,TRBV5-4,ASSLSEGGFLATNEKLF
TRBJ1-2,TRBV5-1,ASSLETGQGKYYT
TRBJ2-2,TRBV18,ASSPREGGTGELF
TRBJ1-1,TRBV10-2,ASSEPPSEAF
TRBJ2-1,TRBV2,ASGTINEQF
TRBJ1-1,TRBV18,ASSPLPTTAAF
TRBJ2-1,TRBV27,ASDPFRGPYNEQF
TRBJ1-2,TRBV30,AWTVPAASGYT
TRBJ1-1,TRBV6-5,ASTAWAENTEAF
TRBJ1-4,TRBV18,ASSPPGGVGEKLF
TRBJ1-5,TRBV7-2,ASSPKRVGGSQH
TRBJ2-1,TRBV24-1,ATSEFGTRTEQF
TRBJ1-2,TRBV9,ASSVDGWGGHT
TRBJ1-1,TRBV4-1,ASSHLGLNTEAF
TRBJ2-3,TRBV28,ASSPPVGVTQY
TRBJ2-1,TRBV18,ASSPKSFIGNNEQF
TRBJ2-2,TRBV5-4,ASSSGDRGNTGELF
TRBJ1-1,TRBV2,ASSESPPGVKVAF
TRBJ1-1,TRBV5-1,ASSLTPGWGGEAF
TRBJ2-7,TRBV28,ASTPTGTGGLEQY
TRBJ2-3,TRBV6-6,ASSSFARADTQY